This T cell receptor beta chain stems from a study of T cell repertoires in cytomegalovirus infection (dated by TCRdb to about 2019). With respect to the entire study: The HLA type of each donor mattered for the analysis, because public TCR beta signatures pointed to carriage of CMV infection along with the matching HLA type.

From the germline V gene (reference sequence), CDR1 is DFQATT and CDR2 is SNEGSKA. V is pared back by 1 base and J by 6 bases, with 9 bases lying between the germline termini. Measured from the cysteine to the phenylalanine, the CDR3 is 12 residues long. The read is trimmed to its CDR3 DNA, 36 bases read in frame from base 1. Sequencing instrument: Illumina HiSeq 1500. The public reads were quality trimmed at Q25 with fastp and then assembled into clones with MiXCR by TCRdb, keeping productive beta chains. Duplicate CDR3 protein sequences are folded into a single record with the most common DNA and genes. The table for this sample lists under 150,000 distinct CDR3 sequences; roughly 9% of them were counted only once. Over 9.5% of the sample goes to the ten largest clones. This clonotype came up many times. Its specific antigen is unknown. No base-level quality is on record; no much larger clone is a single base apart.

Summary of the overall study and its limitations: Cumulative frequency of public TCR beta family members discriminated carriers of CMV infection plus the relevant HLA type in this cohort and an independent approximately 360-donor cohort. In the ex vivo response, HLA-C-restricted CMV-specific TCR beta clonotypes were dominant, and in two of eight donors the single most frequent clonotype came from this HLA-C-restricted group.

The sequence derives from a human donor in good health (CMV status not recorded). Some clones in this sample may be carry-over from other donors' samples. Rearrangement joined TRBV20-1 to TRBJ1-2, with the D gene not clear enough to name. Sequenced: PBMCs. The CDR3 region: CSARVGADGYTF. Here is the DNA: TGCAGTGCTAGAGTTGGAGCGGATGGCTACACCTTC.